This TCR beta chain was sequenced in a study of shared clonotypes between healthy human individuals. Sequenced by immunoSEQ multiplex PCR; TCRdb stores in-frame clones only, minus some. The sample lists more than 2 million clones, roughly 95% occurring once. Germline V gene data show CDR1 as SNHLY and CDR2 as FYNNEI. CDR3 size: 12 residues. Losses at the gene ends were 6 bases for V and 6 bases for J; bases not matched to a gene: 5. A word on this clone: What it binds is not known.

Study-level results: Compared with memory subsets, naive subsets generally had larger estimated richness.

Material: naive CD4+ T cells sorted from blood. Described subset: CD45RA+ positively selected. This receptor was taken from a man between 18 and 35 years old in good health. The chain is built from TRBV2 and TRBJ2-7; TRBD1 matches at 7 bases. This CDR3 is CASRRQGSEQYF. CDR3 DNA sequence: TGTGCCAGCAGACGACAGGGTAGCGAGCAGTACTTC.